One and the same sample provided the 24 T cell receptor beta chains below, sequenced in a study of blood T cell repertoires in COVID-19 (TCRdb year 2020). Receptor amplification or capture employed the immunoSEQ multiplex PCR assay. TCRdb's version of the immuneACCESS table is confined to in-frame rearrangements and falls short of the full clone set. An unresolved V gene accounts for under half of the shortfall where checked; the remainder is of unknown origin. This sample lists about 100,000 clones; 80% were detected once. The ten largest clones take up about 8.7% of the sample. Material: peripheral blood. The receptors were gathered from a middle-aged man who had recovered from COVID-19.

The rearrangement uses TRBV30 and TRBJ2-4, with 10 bases aligning to TRBD1. The junction had 11 bases not matched to a gene; V was cut back by 1 base and J by 2 bases. This CDR3 is built from 18 residues. The germline V gene has CDR1 GTSNPN and CDR2 SVGIG (reference sequence). This chain's CDR3 is CAWSGLKGQGRPKNIQYF. The CDR3 DNA sequence: TGTGCCTGGAGTGGGCTGAAGGGACAGGGGCGTCCCAAAAACATTCAGTACTTC.

The chain joins TRBV5-6 to TRBJ1-5; D gene unclear. The CDR3 extends over 12 amino acids. Germline assignment: CDR1 SGHDT and CDR2 YYEEEE. V was trimmed by 4 bases and J by 0 bases, leaving 2 bases between them. CDR3 protein: CASSLSNQPQHF. CDR3 sequence (DNA): TGTGCCAGCAGCCTTAGCAATCAGCCCCAGCATTTT.

The chain uses TRBV7-6 and TRBJ2-1; TRBD2 matches 10 bases. This CDR3 region has 16 residues. V trimming: 5 bases; J trimming: 0 bases; junction bases outside the gene matches: 4. CDR1 is SGHVS and CDR2 is FNYEAQ in the germline V gene. CDR3 sequence: CASSTRTSGSYNEQFF. DNA of the CDR3: TGTGCCAGCAGCACACGGACTAGCGGCTCCTACAATGAGCAGTTCTTC. Based on the CDR3 plus reference TRBV7-6 and TRBJ2-1, the full variable domain is GAGVSQSPRYKVTKRGQDVALRCDPISGHVSLYWYRQALGQGPEFLTYFNYEAQQDKSGLPNDRFSAERPEGSISTLTIQRTEQRDSAMYRCASSTRTSGSYNEQFFGPGTRLTVL.

The rearrangement links TRBV3-1 (or the pseudogene TRBV3-2) to TRBJ2-5; TRBD1 agrees at 8 bases. The germline V gene has CDR1 LGHDT and CDR2 YNNKEL (reference sequence). V gave up 4 bases and J gave up 2 bases; unmatched junction bases: 9. This CDR3 comprises 16 residues. This CDR3 is CASSRMGQAVQETQYF. CDR3 DNA sequence: TGTGCCAGCAGCCGGATGGGACAGGCCGTTCAAGAGACCCAGTACTTC.

The gene calls are TRBV9 and TRBJ1-5, with TRBD1 identical over 8 bases. Germline loops: CDR1 SGDLS, CDR2 YYNGEE. The CDR3 spans 15 residues. Trimming took 0 bases from V and 5 from J; bases not matched to a gene: 4. Here the CDR3 reads CASSVDGDRYQPQHF. The DNA for the CDR3 is TGTGCCAGCAGCGTAGATGGGGACAGGTATCAGCCCCAGCATTTT.

The chain is built from TRBV14 and TRBJ2-2; 8 bases match TRBD1. CDR3 length: 16 residues. Germline loops: CDR1 SGHDN, CDR2 FVKESK. Unmatched junction bases numbered 11, after V lost 6 bases and J lost 5 bases. DNA for the CDR3: TGTGCCAGCAGAAAACGTGGACAGGGTCTTACCGGGGAGCTGTTTTTT. Its protein product is CASRKRGQGLTGELFF.

The J gene is TRBJ2-7, the V gene TRBV7-3; 9 bases line up with TRBD2. Trimming at V came to 5 bases and at J to 4 bases, leaving 9 bases not matched to a gene. The CDR3 has 15 residues. Germline V gene lookup returns CDR1 SGHTA and CDR2 FQGTGA. CDR3 protein: CASSLGEAGGYEQYF. CDR3 in DNA: TGTGCCAGCAGCCTCGGGGAAGCGGGAGGTTACGAGCAGTACTTC.

The gene calls are TRBV4-1 and TRBJ2-1, with D perhaps matching TRBD2 (6 bases). Germline lookup yields CDR1 MGHRA and CDR2 YSYEKL. V lost 1 base to trimming and J lost 0 bases, with 13 bases between them. The CDR3 is 17 amino acids. CDR3 sequence (DNA): TGCGCCAGCAGCCAAGGCCCTTACGGGAGCTCCTACAATGAGCAGTTCTTC. The encoded protein is CASSQGPYGSSYNEQFF.

This chain connects TRBV28 to TRBJ2-3; TRBD2 might be the D (6 bases). V lost 5 bases to trimming and J lost 5 bases, with 8 bases between them. CDR3 size: 12 residues. Germline V gives CDR1 MDHEN, CDR2 SYDVKM. The CDR3 here is CASSGSGDTQYF. The DNA for the CDR3 is TGTGCCAGCAGTGGTAGCGGAGATACGCAGTATTTT. Using reference TRBV28 and TRBJ2-3 for the parts outside the CDR3, the full variable domain is DVKVTQSSRYLVKRTGEKVFLECVQDMDHENMFWYRQDPGLGLRLIYFSYDVKMKEKGDIPEGYSVSREKKERFSLILESASTNQTSMYLCASSGSGDTQYFGPGTRLTVL.

The CDR3 DNA sequence: TGTGCCAGCAGCTTGGGTCCCGGTAACCCTGGAAACACCATATATTTT. It translates to CASSLGPGNPGNTIYF. The chain is built from TRBV5-4 and TRBJ1-3; D is undetermined. The CDR3 is 16 residues long. Trimming removed 0 bases from V and 2 bases from J, with 12 bases in between. The germline V gene has CDR1 SGHNT and CDR2 YYREEE (reference sequence).

V usage is TRBV5-6 and J usage is TRBJ1-2; D may be TRBD1 (5 bases). The CDR3 length is 13 residues. Trimming pared 4 bases from V and 6 bases from J, leaving 13 bases between. CDR1 SGHDT and CDR2 YYEEEE come from the germline V gene. The CDR3 coding sequence is TGTGCCAGCAGCCGCGGGACGGAGGATGGCTACACCTTC. Translating gives CASSRGTEDGYTF.

The chain employs TRBV7-2 and TRBJ2-7; 7 positions agree with TRBD2. J gave up 9 bases and V 5 bases, and 7 bases lay outside the gene matches. This CDR3 is 12 amino acids long. The germline gives CDR1 SGHTA, CDR2 FQGNSA. CDR3 nucleotides: TGTGCCAGCAGCCCCGGGGGGAGCGGGCAGTACTTC. Translating it yields CASSPGGSGQYF.

This rearrangement joins TRBV5-5 to TRBJ2-2, with D possibly matching TRBD1 (8 bases). V was cut by 4 bases and J by 4 bases, with 14 bases left in between. CDR1 SGHKS and CDR2 YYEKEE come from the germline V gene (reference sequence). This CDR3 spans 15 amino acids. The DNA for the CDR3 is TGTGCCAGCAGCGTAAACAGGGGGGGCACCGGGGAGCTGTTTTTT. It is translated as CASSVNRGGTGELFF.

This chain connects TRBV11-2 to TRBJ1-6; perhaps TRBD1 as D (6 bases). Germline V lookup: CDR1 SGHAT, CDR2 FQNNGV. Trimming pared 1 base from V and 4 bases from J, leaving 8 bases between. There are 15 residues in the CDR3. In DNA, the CDR3 is TGTGCCAGCAGCTTAGTCGGGACATATAATTCACCCCTCCACTTT. It encodes CASSLVGTYNSPLHF.

Only a few counts were recorded for this clone. J is TRBJ2-5 and V is TRBV25-1, with TRBD2 identical over 10 bases. Germline V lookup: CDR1 MGHDK, CDR2 SYGVNS. V shed 6 bases, J shed 1 base, and the junction held 5 bases outside the gene matches. CDR3 size: 15 residues. CDR3 amino acids: CASRPSGGPQETQYF. The CDR3, as DNA: TGTGCCAGCAGACCTAGCGGGGGCCCCCAAGAGACCCAGTACTTC.

The chain carries TRBV5-1 and TRBJ2-7, with D perhaps matching TRBD1 (5 bases). The CDR3 contains 14 residues. Trimming removed 3 bases at V and 3 bases at J, with 13 bases between. CDR1 is SGHRS, CDR2 YFSETQ, per germline. The CDR3 DNA sequence: TGCGCCAGCAGCTACGGTGCAGGGAACTACGAGCAGTACTTC. It translates to CASSYGAGNYEQYF.

This clone was detected only a few times. The chain couples TRBV19 to TRBJ1-2; 7 bases are shared with TRBD1. Trimming at V came to 4 bases and at J to 0 bases, leaving 8 bases not matched to a gene. CDR1 and CDR2 (germline): LNHDA, SQIVND (reference sequence). The CDR3 runs to 16 residues. The CDR3 is CASSRSRTGANYGYTF. In nucleotides, the CDR3 is TGTGCCAGTAGTAGATCTCGGACAGGAGCTAACTATGGCTACACCTTC. The whole variable domain, remainder taken from reference TRBV19 and TRBJ1-2, is DGGITQSPKYLFRKEGQNVTLSCEQNLNHDAMYWYRQDPGQGLRLIYYSQIVNDFQKGDIAEGYSVSREKKESFPLTVTSAQKNPTAFYLCASSRSRTGANYGYTFGSGTRLTVV.

The rearrangement joins TRBV27 to TRBJ2-7; TRBD1 is a possible D gene (5 bases). This CDR3 region has 13 residues. V dropped 4 bases and J dropped 3 bases, with 10 bases sitting between them. Per germline, CDR1 MNHEY and CDR2 SMNVEV (reference sequence). Written as DNA, the CDR3 is TGTGCCAGCAGTTCCTCCGACAGCTACGAGCAGTACTTC. Encoded protein: CASSSSDSYEQYF.

The table lists this clone with a few counts. This chain joins TRBV18 and TRBJ2-3, with D perhaps TRBD2 (5 bases). This CDR3 comprises 15 residues. The V and J ends lost 2 bases and 4 bases respectively, with 13 bases between them. Germline CDR1 reads KGHSH; CDR2 reads LQKENI. CDR3 protein: CASSPDGVLADTQYF. CDR3 nucleotide sequence: TGTGCCAGCTCACCAGACGGGGTGCTCGCAGATACGCAGTATTTT.

The chain is built from TRBV3-1 (or the pseudogene TRBV3-2) and TRBJ2-3; a weak D match, TRBD2 (7 bases). The CDR3 is 15 amino acids. V lost 2 bases to trimming and J lost 2 bases, with 11 bases between them. Germline CDR1 and CDR2: LGHDT and YNNKEL (reference sequence). Here the CDR3 DNA reads TGTGCCAGCAGCCAACTGGCGGGGGCCACAGATACGCAGTATTTT. Translating it yields CASSQLAGATDTQYF.

This clone was detected ten times or more. Here the CDR3 DNA reads TGCGCCAGCAGCTTGCCGGGCGGGAAGACCCAGTACTTC. This codes for CASSLPGGKTQYF. The chain employs TRBV5-1 and TRBJ2-5; D is perhaps TRBD2 (6 bases). CDR3 size: 13 residues. Trimming shortened V by 1 base and J by 6 bases, and 10 bases separated the two germline ends. Germline V gene data show CDR1 as SGHRS and CDR2 as YFSETQ.

This rearrangement joins TRBV4-1 to TRBJ1-5; D unclear. This CDR3 is 14 amino acids long. Germline CDR1 reads MGHRA; CDR2 reads YSYEKL. V lost 0 bases, J lost 7 bases, and 10 bases lay in between. The CDR3, as DNA: TGCGCCAGCAGCCAAGAGTCGGGTCGGCAGCCCCAGCATTTT. This gives the protein CASSQESGRQPQHF.

This clone was recorded once. V usage is TRBV29-1 and J usage is TRBJ1-2; 9 bases agree with TRBD1. This CDR3 is 14 amino acids long. From germline, CDR1 is SQVTM and CDR2 ANQGSEA. The V and J ends lost 3 bases and 8 bases, in that order; junction bases with no gene match: 10. The CDR3 coding sequence is TGCAGCGTTGAGAATTGGGACAGGGCCGCGGGCTACACCTTC. Encoded protein: CSVENWDRAAGYTF. The complete variable domain, with remaining parts taken from reference TRBV29-1 and TRBJ1-2, reads SAVISQKPSRDICQRGTSLTIQCQVDSQVTMMFWYRQQPGQSLTLIATANQGSEATYESGFVIDKFPISRPNLTFSTLTVSNMSPEDSSIYLCSVENWDRAAGYTFGSGTRLTVV.

This clone was counted between two and nine times. The chain employs TRBV7-9 and TRBJ2-5; weak D call: TRBD1 (6 bases). Germline V gives CDR1 SEHNR, CDR2 FQNEAQ (reference sequence). This CDR3 is built from 14 residues. The ends were cut back, 8 bases at V and 1 base at J, with 14 bases in the middle. CDR3 in amino acids: CASGPQGIQETQYF. CDR3 coding DNA: TGTGCCAGCGGCCCTCAGGGGATCCAAGAGACCCAGTACTTC.